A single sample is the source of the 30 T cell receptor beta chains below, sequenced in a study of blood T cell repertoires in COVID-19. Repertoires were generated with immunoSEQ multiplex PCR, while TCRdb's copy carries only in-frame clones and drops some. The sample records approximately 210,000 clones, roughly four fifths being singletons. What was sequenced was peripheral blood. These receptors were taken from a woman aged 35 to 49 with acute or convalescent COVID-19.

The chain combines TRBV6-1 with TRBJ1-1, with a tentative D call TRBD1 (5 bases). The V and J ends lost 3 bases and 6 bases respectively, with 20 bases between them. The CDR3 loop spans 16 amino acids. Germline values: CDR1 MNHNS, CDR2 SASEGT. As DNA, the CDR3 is TGTGCCAGCAGTGAGGAGAGGGAGGGGAGTGATGCTGAAGCTTTCTTT. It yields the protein CASSEEREGSDAEAFF.

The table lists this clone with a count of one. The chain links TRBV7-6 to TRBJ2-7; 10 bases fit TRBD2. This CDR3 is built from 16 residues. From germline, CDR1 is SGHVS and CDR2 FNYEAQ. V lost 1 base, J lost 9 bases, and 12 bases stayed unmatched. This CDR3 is CASSLDSQSSGRRQYF. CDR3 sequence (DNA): TGTGCCAGCAGCTTAGACAGTCAGTCTAGCGGGAGACGGCAGTACTTC.

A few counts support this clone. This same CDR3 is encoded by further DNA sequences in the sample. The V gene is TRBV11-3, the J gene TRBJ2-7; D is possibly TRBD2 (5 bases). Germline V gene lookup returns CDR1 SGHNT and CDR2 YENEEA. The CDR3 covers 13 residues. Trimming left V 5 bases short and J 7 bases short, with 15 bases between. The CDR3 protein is CASSPRPSGEQYF. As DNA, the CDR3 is TGTGCCAGCAGCCCGAGACCATCGGGGGAGCAGTACTTC.

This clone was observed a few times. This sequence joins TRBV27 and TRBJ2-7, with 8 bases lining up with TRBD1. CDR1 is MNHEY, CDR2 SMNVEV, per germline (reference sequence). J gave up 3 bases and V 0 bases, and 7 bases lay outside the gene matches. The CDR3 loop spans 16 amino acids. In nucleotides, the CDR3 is TGTGCCAGCAGTTTATCCGCGGGACAGGTTAGCTACGAGCAGTACTTC. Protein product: CASSLSAGQVSYEQYF.

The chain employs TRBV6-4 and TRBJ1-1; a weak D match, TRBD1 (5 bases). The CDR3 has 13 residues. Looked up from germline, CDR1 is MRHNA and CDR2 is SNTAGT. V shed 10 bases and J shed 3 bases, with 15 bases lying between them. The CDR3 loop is CATRGGGYTEAFF. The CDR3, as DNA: TGTGCCACCCGGGGCGGGGGTTACACTGAAGCTTTCTTT.

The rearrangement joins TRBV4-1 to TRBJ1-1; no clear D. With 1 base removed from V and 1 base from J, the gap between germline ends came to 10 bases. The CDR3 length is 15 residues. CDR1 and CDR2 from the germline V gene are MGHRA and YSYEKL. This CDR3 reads CASSQAAGRNTEAFF. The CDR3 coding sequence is TGCGCCAGCAGCCAAGCCGCGGGAAGGAACACTGAAGCTTTCTTT.

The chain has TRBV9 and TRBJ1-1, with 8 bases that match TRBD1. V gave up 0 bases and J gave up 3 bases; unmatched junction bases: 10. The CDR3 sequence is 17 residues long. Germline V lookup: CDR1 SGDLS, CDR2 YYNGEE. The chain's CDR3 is CASSVDPPTGVDTEAFF. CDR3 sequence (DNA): TGTGCCAGCAGCGTAGATCCCCCGACAGGGGTTGACACTGAAGCTTTCTTT.

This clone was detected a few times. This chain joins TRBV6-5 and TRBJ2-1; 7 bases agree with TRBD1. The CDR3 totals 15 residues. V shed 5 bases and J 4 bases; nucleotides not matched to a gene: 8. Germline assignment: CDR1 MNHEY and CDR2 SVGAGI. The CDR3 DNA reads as TGTGCCAGCAGTCGACAGGGTTTGGGGTACAATGAGCAGTTCTTC. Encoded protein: CASSRQGLGYNEQFF.

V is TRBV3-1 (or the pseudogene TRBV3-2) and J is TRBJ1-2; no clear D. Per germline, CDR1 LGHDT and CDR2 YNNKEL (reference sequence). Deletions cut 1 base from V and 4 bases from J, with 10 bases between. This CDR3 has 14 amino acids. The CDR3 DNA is TGTGCCAGCAGCCAAGTCCCAGATTTCTATGGCTACACCTTC. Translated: CASSQVPDFYGYTF.

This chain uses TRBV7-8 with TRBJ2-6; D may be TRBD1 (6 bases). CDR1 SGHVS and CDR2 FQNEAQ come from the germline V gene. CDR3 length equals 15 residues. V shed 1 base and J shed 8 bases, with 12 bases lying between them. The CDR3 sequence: CASSLGTGTTNVLTF. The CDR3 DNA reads TGTGCCAGCAGCTTAGGAACAGGGACAACCAACGTCCTGACTTTC.

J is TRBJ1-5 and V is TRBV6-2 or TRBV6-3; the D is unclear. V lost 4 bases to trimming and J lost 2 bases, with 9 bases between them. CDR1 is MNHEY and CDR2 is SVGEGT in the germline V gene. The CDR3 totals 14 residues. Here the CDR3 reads CASSFASGNQPQHF. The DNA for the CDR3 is TGTGCCAGCAGTTTCGCCTCGGGCAATCAGCCCCAGCATTTT.

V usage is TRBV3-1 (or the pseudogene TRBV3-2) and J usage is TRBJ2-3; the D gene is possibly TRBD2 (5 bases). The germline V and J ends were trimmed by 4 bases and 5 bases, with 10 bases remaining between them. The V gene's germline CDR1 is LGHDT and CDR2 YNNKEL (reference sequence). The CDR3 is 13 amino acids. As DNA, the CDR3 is TGTGCCAGCAGCCTCCGAGGGCAAGATACGCAGTATTTT. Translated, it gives CASSLRGQDTQYF.

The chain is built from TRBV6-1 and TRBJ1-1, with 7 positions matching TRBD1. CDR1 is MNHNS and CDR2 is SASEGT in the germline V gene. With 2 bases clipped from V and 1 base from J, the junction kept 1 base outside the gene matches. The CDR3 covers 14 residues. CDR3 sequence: CASSEYRGNTEAFF. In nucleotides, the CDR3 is TGTGCCAGCAGTGAATACAGGGGGAACACTGAAGCTTTCTTT.

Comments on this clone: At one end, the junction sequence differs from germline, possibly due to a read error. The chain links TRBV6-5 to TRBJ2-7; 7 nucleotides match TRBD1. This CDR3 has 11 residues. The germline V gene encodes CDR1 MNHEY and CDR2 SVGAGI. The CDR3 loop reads CASSYSGTEHF. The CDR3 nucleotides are TGTGCCAGCAGTTACTCCGGGACAGAACACTTC.

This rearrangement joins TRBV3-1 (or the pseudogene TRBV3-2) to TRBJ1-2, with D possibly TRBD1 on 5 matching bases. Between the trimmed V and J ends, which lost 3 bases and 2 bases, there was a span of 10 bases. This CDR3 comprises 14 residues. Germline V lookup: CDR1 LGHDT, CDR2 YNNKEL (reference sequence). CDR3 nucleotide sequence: TGTGCCAGCAGCCAGGACAACAGGAACTATGGCTACACCTTC. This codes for CASSQDNRNYGYTF.

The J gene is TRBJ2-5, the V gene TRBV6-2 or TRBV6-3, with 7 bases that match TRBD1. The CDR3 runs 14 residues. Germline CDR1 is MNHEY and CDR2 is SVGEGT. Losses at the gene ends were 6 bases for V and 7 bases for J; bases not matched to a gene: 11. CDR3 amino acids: CASSLQGFERTQYF. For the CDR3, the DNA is TGTGCCAGCAGCCTACAGGGGTTCGAGAGGACCCAGTACTTC.

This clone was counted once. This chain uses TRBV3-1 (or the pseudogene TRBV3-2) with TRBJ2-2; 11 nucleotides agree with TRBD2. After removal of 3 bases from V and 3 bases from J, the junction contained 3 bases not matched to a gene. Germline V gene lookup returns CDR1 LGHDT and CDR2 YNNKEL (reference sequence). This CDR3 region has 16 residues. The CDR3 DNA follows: TGTGCCAGCAGCCAGGAGGGACTAGCGGACACCGGGGAGCTGTTTTTT. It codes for CASSQEGLADTGELFF.

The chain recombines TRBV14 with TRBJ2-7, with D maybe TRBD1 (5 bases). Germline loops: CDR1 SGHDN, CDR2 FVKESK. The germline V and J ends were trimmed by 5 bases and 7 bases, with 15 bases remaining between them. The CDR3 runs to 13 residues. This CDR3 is CASSKGRAREQYF. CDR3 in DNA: TGTGCCAGCAGCAAAGGCAGGGCGAGGGAGCAGTACTTC.

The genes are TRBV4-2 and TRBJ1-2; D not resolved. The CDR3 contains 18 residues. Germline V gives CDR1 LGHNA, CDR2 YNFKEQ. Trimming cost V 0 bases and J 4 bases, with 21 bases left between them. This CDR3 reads CASSQERTALTFGYGYTF. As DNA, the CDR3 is TGTGCCAGCAGCCAAGAACGGACTGCCCTCACTTTTGGCTATGGCTACACCTTC.

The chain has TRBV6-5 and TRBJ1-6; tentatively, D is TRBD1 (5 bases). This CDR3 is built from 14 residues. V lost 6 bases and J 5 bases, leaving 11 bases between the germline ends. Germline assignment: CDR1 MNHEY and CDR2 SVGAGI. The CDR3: CASSFDSHNSPLHF. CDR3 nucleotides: TGTGCCAGCAGCTTCGACAGTCATAATTCACCCCTCCACTTT.

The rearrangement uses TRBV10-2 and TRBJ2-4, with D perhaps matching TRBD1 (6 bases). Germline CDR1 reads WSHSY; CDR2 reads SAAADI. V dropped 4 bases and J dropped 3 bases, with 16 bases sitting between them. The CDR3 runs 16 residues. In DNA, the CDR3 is TGCGCCAGCAGTGGAGGACAGTGGGGAGACAAAAACATTCAGTACTTC. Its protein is CASSGGQWGDKNIQYF.

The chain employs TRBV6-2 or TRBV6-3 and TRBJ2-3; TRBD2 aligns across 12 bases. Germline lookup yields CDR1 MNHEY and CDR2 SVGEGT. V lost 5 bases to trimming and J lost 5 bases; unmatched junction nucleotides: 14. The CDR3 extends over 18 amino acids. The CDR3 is CASSIRTSGVPSQDTQYF. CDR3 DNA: TGTGCCAGCAGTATAAGGACTAGCGGGGTCCCGTCACAAGATACGCAGTATTTT.

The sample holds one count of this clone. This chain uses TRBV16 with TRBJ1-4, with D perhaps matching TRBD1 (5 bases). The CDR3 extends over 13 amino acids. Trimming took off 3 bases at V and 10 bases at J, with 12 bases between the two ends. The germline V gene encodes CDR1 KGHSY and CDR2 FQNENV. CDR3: CASSQTQGGKLFF. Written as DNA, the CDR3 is TGTGCCAGCAGCCAGACCCAGGGAGGAAAACTGTTTTTT.

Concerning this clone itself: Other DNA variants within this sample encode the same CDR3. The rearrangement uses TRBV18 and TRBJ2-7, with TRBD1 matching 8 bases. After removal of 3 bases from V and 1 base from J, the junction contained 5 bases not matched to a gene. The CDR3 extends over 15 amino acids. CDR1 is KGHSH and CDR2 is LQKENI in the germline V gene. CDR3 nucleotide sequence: TGTGCCAGCTCACCCAGTCGGGACAGGTCCTACGAGCAGTACTTC. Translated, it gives CASSPSRDRSYEQYF. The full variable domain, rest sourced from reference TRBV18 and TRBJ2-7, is NAGVMQNPRHLVRRRGQEARLRCSPMKGHSHVYWYRQLPEEGLKFMVYLQKENIIDESGMPKERFSAEFPKEGPSILRIQQVVRGDSAAYFCASSPSRDRSYEQYFGPGTRLTVT.

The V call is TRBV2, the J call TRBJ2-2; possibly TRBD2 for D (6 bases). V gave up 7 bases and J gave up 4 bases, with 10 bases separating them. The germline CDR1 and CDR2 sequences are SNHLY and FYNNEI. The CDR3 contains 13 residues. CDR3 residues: CASMETSTGELFF. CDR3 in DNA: TGTGCCAGCATGGAGACTAGCACCGGGGAGCTGTTTTTT.

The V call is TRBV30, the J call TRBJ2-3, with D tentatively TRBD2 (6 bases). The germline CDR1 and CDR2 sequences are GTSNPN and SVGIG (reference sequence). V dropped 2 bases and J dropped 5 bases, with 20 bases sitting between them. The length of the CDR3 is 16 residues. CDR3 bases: TGTGCCTGGAGTAAAGGAGGGCCTGGGATTATAGATACGCAGTATTTT. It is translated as CAWSKGGPGIIDTQYF.

The DNA of the CDR3 is TGTGCCAGCAGCGAAAATCCGGGACTACCAGACACCGGGGAGCTGTTTTTT. This translates into CASSENPGLPDTGELFF. This chain connects TRBV9 to TRBJ2-2; TRBD2 matches at 7 bases. Germline values: CDR1 SGDLS, CDR2 YYNGEE. The CDR3 is 17 residues long. V lost 3 bases and J lost 3; bases outside the gene matches: 11.

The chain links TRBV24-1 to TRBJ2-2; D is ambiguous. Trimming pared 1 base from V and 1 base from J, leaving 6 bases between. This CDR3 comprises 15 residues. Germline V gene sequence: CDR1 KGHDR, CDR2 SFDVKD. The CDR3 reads CATSDLVENTGELFF. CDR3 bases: TGTGCCACCAGTGATTTAGTAGAGAACACCGGGGAGCTGTTTTTT.

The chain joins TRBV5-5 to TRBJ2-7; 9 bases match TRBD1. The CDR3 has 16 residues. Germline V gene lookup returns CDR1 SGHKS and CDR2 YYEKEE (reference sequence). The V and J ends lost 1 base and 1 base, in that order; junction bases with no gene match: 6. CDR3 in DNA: TGTGCCAGCAGCTTGCACCGGGACAGGGCTTCCTACGAGCAGTACTTC. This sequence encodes CASSLHRDRASYEQYF.

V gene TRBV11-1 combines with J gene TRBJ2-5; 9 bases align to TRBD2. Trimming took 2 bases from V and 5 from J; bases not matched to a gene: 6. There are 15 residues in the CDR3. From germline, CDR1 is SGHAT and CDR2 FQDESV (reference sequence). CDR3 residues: CASSLIAGEGETQYF. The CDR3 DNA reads TGTGCCAGCAGCTTAATAGCGGGAGAGGGGGAGACCCAGTACTTC. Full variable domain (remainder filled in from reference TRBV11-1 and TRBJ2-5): EAEVAQSPRYKITEKSQAVAFWCDPISGHATLYWYRQILGQGPELLVQFQDESVVDDSQLPKDRFSAERLKGVDSTLKIQPAELGDSAMYLCASSLIAGEGETQYFGPGTRLLVL.